These T cell receptor beta chains were read from a single sample in a study of blood T cells in healthy people across ages. One entry per CDR3 protein, called by TCRdb with MiXCR from the 5' RACE reads. The repertoire has about 730,000 distinct CDR3 sequences, roughly two fifths of them found once; the top ten carry 20%. Sequencing used blood. The receptors were sampled from a woman between 55 and 75 years old in good health. Both conserved end residues are trimmed from each CDR3. Each record gives: V gene, D gene, J gene, CDR3 protein. D genes are given only for firm matches.

TRBV20-1	.	TRBJ1-2	SARAPTDPNSIGYT
TRBV10-3	TRBD1	TRBJ1-2	AIGNRQGADGCT
TRBV7-9	.	TRBJ2-2	ASNSGGRQLF
TRBV9	.	TRBJ2-7	ASSVVSSARGEQY
TRBV20-1	.	TRBJ2-7	SARDAPYEQY
TRBV6-5	.	TRBJ2-1	ASSFTYDNEQF
TRBV6-6	TRBD2	TRBJ2-3	ASSSRLAEPTDTQY
TRBV5-1	TRBD1	TRBJ1-2	ASSLGQGDGYT
TRBV12-3/TRBV12-4	TRBD1	TRBJ2-5	ASSPGTAFQETQY
TRBV29-1	.	TRBJ2-3	SVEDRNFRGDTQY
TRBV7-2	TRBD2	TRBJ2-5	ASSSTGTSGSETQY
TRBV10-3	TRBD1	TRBJ2-6	AIRGTEASNSGANVLT
TRBV5-4	TRBD2	TRBJ2-7	ASSFSGSLSYEQY
TRBV12-3/TRBV12-4	.	TRBJ1-1	ASRRQVDTEAF
TRBV20-1	TRBD2	TRBJ2-7	SARGTSRTYEQY
TRBV12-3/TRBV12-4	TRBD2	TRBJ2-3	ASSYSGRAGDTQY
TRBV11-2	.	TRBJ2-7	ASSLESRLAEQY
TRBV10-3	TRBD2	.	AILASGSHEQY
TRBV20-1	.	TRBJ2-7	SAGSGMNEQY
TRBV10-3	TRBD2	TRBJ2-5	ATALAGEETQY
TRBV19	TRBD1	TRBJ2-5	ASSATGTGRETQY
TRBV20-1	.	TRBJ1-2	SARVGNGYT
TRBV12-3/TRBV12-4	.	TRBJ2-6	ASRPENRAGANVLT
TRBV3-1	TRBD2	TRBJ2-7	ASSPPFGTSGHYEQY
TRBV7-9	.	TRBJ2-5	ASSFFGNQETQY
TRBV12-3/TRBV12-4	TRBD2	.	ASSYWTSGGNHEQY
TRBV18	TRBD2	TRBJ2-1	ASSRGLAGFYEQF
TRBV5-1	TRBD1	TRBJ2-1	ASSFGQADLSYNEQF
TRBV6-6	.	TRBJ2-1	ASRQNAGGEQF
TRBV3-1	TRBD2	TRBJ2-1	ASSQERGTRGGFYNEQF
TRBV7-9	TRBD1	TRBJ1-5	ASSTDRVMSNQPQH
TRBV29-1	.	TRBJ2-2	SVEEQTGELF
TRBV4-3	.	TRBJ1-1	ASSQEKEGEAF